The 29 T cell receptor beta chains in this list originate from one sample, sequenced in a study of T-cell memory formation after mild COVID-19. MiXCR was run by TCRdb on the 5' RACE reads, yielding one entry per CDR3 protein. The sample shows 250,000 or so distinct CDR3 sequences, 15% to 20% of them seen only once. Material: PBMCs or a T cell subset sorted from them (not recorded which). These receptors were taken from a man aged 18-30 years who had mild COVID-19 (a few samples of this study predate the infection). Cell type and time point are not known.

V gene TRBV12-3 or TRBV12-4 combines with J gene TRBJ1-2; a weak D match, TRBD1 (6 bases). The germline V and J ends were trimmed by 5 bases and 7 bases, with 20 bases remaining between them. This CDR3 has 15 amino acids. CDR3 residues: CASSAFGRGTSGYTF. The DNA of the CDR3 is TGTGCCAGCAGTGCATTCGGTAGGGGGACCAGTGGCTACACCTTC.

V usage is TRBV27 and J usage is TRBJ1-4; 7 bases align to TRBD1. J was trimmed by 8 bases and V by 3 bases; bases with no gene match: 12. The CDR3 length is 16 residues. Germline loops: CDR1 MNHEY, CDR2 SMNVEV (reference sequence). The CDR3 bases are TGTGCCAGCAGTTTCACTTGGGACAGTTCGCCGGAAAAACTGTTTTTT. It translates to CASSFTWDSSPEKLFF. The variable domain in full, with the rest retrieved from reference TRBV27 and TRBJ1-4, is EAQVTQNPRYLITVTGKKLTVTCSQNMNHEYMSWYRQDPGLGLRQIYYSMNVEVTDKGDVPEGYKVSRKEKRNFPLILESPSPNQTSLYFCASSFTWDSSPEKLFFGSGTQLSVL.

The chain carries TRBV24-1 and TRBJ1-5; unclear D gene. Looked up from germline, CDR1 is KGHDR and CDR2 is SFDVKD. Between the trimmed V and J ends, which lost 9 bases and 0 bases, there was a span of 11 bases. The CDR3 covers 14 residues. CDR3 amino acids: CATANGYSNQPQHF. CDR3 DNA sequence: TGTGCCACCGCCAACGGCTATAGCAATCAGCCCCAGCATTTT.

This CDR3 reads CASSLVSLGGNTIYF. The CDR3 DNA follows: TGTGCCAGCAGCTTAGTATCTCTTGGCGGAAACACCATATATTTT. J is TRBJ1-3 and V is TRBV7-9; no firm D call. CDR1 is SEHNR and CDR2 is FQNEAQ in the germline V gene (reference sequence). Trimming cost V 1 base and J 4 bases, with 11 bases left between them. The CDR3 loop spans 15 amino acids.

The table lists this clonotype with many counts. This sequence joins TRBV27 and TRBJ1-5; 8 bases are a match to TRBD1. The CDR3 is 15 amino acids. The germline CDR1 and CDR2 sequences are MNHEY and SMNVEV (reference sequence). The J segment lost 6 bases and the V segment lost 3 bases, leaving 7 bases of the junction unmatched. DNA for the CDR3: TGTGCCAGCAGTTTGACAGGGGTAGGGACTCAGCCCCAGCATTTT. It encodes CASSLTGVGTQPQHF.

The chain uses TRBV15 and TRBJ2-3; 12 positions match TRBD2. Germline V lookup: CDR1 LNHNV, CDR2 YYDKDF (reference sequence). The V segment lost 4 bases and the J segment 2 bases; nucleotides outside the gene matches: 7. The CDR3 covers 17 residues. The CDR3 DNA reads TGTGCCACCAGCACGACTAGCGGGGGCCTACTCACAGATACGCAGTATTTT. As protein: CATSTTSGGLLTDTQYF.

This clonotype was seen a few times. The rearrangement uses TRBV6-6 and TRBJ1-5; D gene unclear. Trimming cost V 5 bases and J 0 bases, with 5 bases left between them. The CDR3 totals 13 residues. In germline, CDR1 is MNHNY, CDR2 SVGAGI (reference sequence). For the CDR3, the DNA is TGTGCCAGCAGTACTAATAGCAATCAGCCCCAGCATTTT. Its translation: CASSTNSNQPQHF.

About this clonotype: The CDR3 does not close with the conserved phenylalanine or tryptophan, likely indicating a read error. The chain carries TRBV4-1 and TRBJ2-1, with D possibly matching TRBD2 (5 bases). The CDR3 spans 17 residues. V lost 7 bases and J lost 4, with 23 bases in between. CDR1 and CDR2 (germline): MGHRA, YSYEKL. The CDR3 loop reads CASTPGRERSLYNEQFY. In DNA form, the CDR3 reads TGCGCCAGCACCCCGGGGAGAGAGCGCAGTCTGTACAATGAGCAGTTCTAC.

This clonotype was seen a handful of times. CDR3 loop: CASSQGEKLFF. The CDR3, as DNA: TGCGCCAGCAGCCAAGGAGAAAAACTGTTTTTT. The chain combines TRBV4-1 with TRBJ1-4; no definite D call. CDR1 is MGHRA and CDR2 is YSYEKL in the germline V gene. V was shortened by 1 base and J by 8 bases, with 2 bases between the two germline ends. The CDR3 runs to 11 residues.

This chain joins TRBV14 and TRBJ1-5; no firm D call. Germline V gene sequence: CDR1 SGHDN, CDR2 FVKESK. Trimming pared 1 base from V and 7 bases from J, leaving 5 bases between. The CDR3 loop spans 12 amino acids. The CDR3 region has the DNA TGTGCCAGCAGCCAAGGACGGCAGCCCCAGCATTTT. Protein: CASSQGRQPQHF.

This chain connects TRBV5-6 to TRBJ1-2; D is uncertain. Germline CDR1 SGHDT, CDR2 YYEEEE. V was shortened by 3 bases and J by 8 bases, with 8 bases between the two germline ends. The CDR3 has 11 residues. The CDR3, as DNA: TGTGCCAGCAGCTATGGAGCAGGCTACACCTTC. It translates to CASSYGAGYTF.

V usage is TRBV6-5 and J usage is TRBJ2-3; 7 bases map to TRBD2. CDR1 is MNHEY and CDR2 is SVGAGI in the germline V gene. The length of the CDR3 is 15 residues. V shed 4 bases and J 0 bases; nucleotides not matched to a gene: 4. CDR3 protein: CASSSTRGSTDTQYF. DNA of the CDR3: TGTGCCAGCAGTTCGACGCGGGGGAGCACAGATACGCAGTATTTT.

This chain connects TRBV7-2 to TRBJ2-7, with D possibly being TRBD1 (5 bases). V lost 4 bases and J lost 3, with 13 bases in between. The CDR3 contains 14 residues. In germline, CDR1 is SGHTA, CDR2 FQGNSA. CDR3 in amino acids: CASSSPRGNYEQYF. CDR3 DNA: TGTGCCAGCAGCTCCCCTAGGGGCAACTACGAGCAGTACTTC.

This chain uses TRBV4-3 with TRBJ2-6; the D is unclear. This CDR3 is 16 amino acids long. The V and J ends lost 0 bases and 2 bases respectively, with 8 bases between them. In germline, CDR1 is LGHNA, CDR2 YSLEER. In nucleotides, the CDR3 is TGCGCCAGCAGCCAAGAAACCCTACCTGGGGCCAACGTCCTGACTTTC. Translated, it gives CASSQETLPGANVLTF.

This clonotype was seen more than once but under ten times. The chain recombines TRBV7-9 with TRBJ1-1; D unresolved. Trimming shortened V by 4 bases and J by 6 bases, and 9 bases separated the two germline ends. From germline, CDR1 is SEHNR and CDR2 FQNEAQ (reference sequence). The CDR3 is made up of 12 amino acids. This CDR3 is CASSSWTSEAFF. The CDR3 region has the DNA TGTGCCAGCAGCTCGTGGACTTCTGAAGCTTTCTTT.

This clonotype was observed a handful of times. The V and J genes are TRBV6-2 or TRBV6-3 and TRBJ2-7; D ambiguous. The germline V and J ends were trimmed by 1 base and 0 bases, with 10 bases remaining between them. The CDR3 sequence is 15 residues long. CDR1 is MNHEY and CDR2 is SVGEGT in the germline V gene. CDR3 DNA: TGTGCCAGCAGTTACTATGGCAGCCTCTCCTACGAGCAGTACTTC. It codes for CASSYYGSLSYEQYF.

In this sample, this clonotype turned up a few times. As DNA, the CDR3 is TGTGCCAGCACCGCTCGGGACAGGCGCGAGCAGTACTTC. This sequence encodes CASTARDRREQYF. The J gene is TRBJ2-7, the V gene TRBV12-3 or TRBV12-4, with 8 bases identical to TRBD1. V was clipped by 7 bases and J by 6 bases; unmatched bases: 8. The length of the CDR3 is 13 residues.

This clonotype has just a few counts. This chain uses TRBV7-2 with TRBJ1-5; no firm D call. From germline, CDR1 is SGHTA and CDR2 FQGNSA. Between the trimmed V and J ends, which lost 0 bases and 0 bases, there was a span of 12 bases. The length of the CDR3 is 17 residues. CDR3 sequence reads: CASSLALGYFSNQPQHF. In nucleotides, the CDR3 is TGTGCCAGCAGCTTAGCGCTTGGTTACTTTAGCAATCAGCCCCAGCATTTT.

This clonotype occurred a few times. J is TRBJ2-3 and V is TRBV4-3; 9 bases line up with TRBD2. With V trimmed by 4 bases and J by 2 bases, 13 bases remained unmatched. This CDR3 has 18 amino acids. Germline V CDR1 and CDR2: LGHNA, YSLEER. Here the CDR3 DNA reads TGCGCCAGCAGCCTCGAGGTAGCGGGAGACGTTACCACAGATACGCAGTATTTT. It specifies CASSLEVAGDVTTDTQYF.

The gene calls are TRBV6-1 and TRBJ1-1, with D possibly being TRBD1 (6 bases). Trimming pared 2 bases from V and 8 bases from J, leaving 12 bases between. This CDR3 region has 13 residues. Germline values: CDR1 MNHNS, CDR2 SASEGT. The CDR3 is CASSEIIDREAFF. The CDR3 DNA reads as TGTGCCAGCAGTGAAATTATTGACAGGGAAGCTTTCTTT.

This clonotype was seen a few times. The J gene is TRBJ1-4, the V gene TRBV5-1; D gene uncertain. CDR3 length: 13 amino acids. V lost 4 bases, J lost 6 bases, and 10 bases lay in between. CDR1 is SGHRS and CDR2 is YFSETQ in the germline V gene. CDR3 bases: TGCGCCAGCAGCCCCGCAGGTCATGAAAAACTGTTTTTT. This gives the protein CASSPAGHEKLFF.

The gene calls are TRBV3-1 and TRBJ1-1; no clear D gene. From germline, CDR1 is LGHDT and CDR2 YNNKEL (reference sequence). V gave up 4 bases and J gave up 0 bases, with 9 bases separating them. This CDR3 comprises 14 residues. The CDR3 DNA sequence: TGTGCCAGCAGCCCCGCACCTATGAACACTGAAGCTTTCTTT. Encoded protein: CASSPAPMNTEAFF. Drawing the rest from reference TRBV3-1 and TRBJ1-1, the complete variable domain is DTAVSQTPKYLVTQMGNDKSIKCEQNLGHDTMYWYKQDSKKFLKIMFSYNNKELIINETVPNRFSPKSPDKAHLNLHINSLELGDSAVYFCASSPAPMNTEAFFGQGTRLTVV.

This clonotype came up many times. This chain links TRBV5-1 with TRBJ2-5; 12 nucleotides agree with TRBD2. The CDR3 is 17 residues long. J lost 5 bases, V lost 0 bases, and 8 bases had no gene match. Germline V gene sequence: CDR1 SGHRS, CDR2 YFSETQ. In DNA, the CDR3 is TGCGCCAGCAGCTTGGCCCCTAGCGGGGGGGCTGGGGAGACCCAGTACTTC. Translation gives CASSLAPSGGAGETQYF.

This rearrangement joins TRBV28 to TRBJ1-1; no firm D call. CDR3 length: 14 amino acids. The germline V and J ends were trimmed by 7 bases and 0 bases, with 12 bases remaining between them. Looked up from germline, CDR1 is MDHEN and CDR2 is SYDVKM. CDR3 nucleotides: TGTGCCAGCACACCTTCGACGGTGAACACTGAAGCTTTCTTT. Its protein product is CASTPSTVNTEAFF.

The chain joins TRBV12-3 or TRBV12-4 to TRBJ2-5, with 8 bases identical to TRBD1. With 3 bases clipped from V and 5 bases from J, the junction kept 5 bases outside the gene matches. The CDR3 is 14 residues long. This CDR3 is CASSFRTGLETQYF. CDR3 DNA: TGTGCCAGCAGTTTCAGGACAGGGCTGGAGACCCAGTACTTC.

This rearrangement joins TRBV20-1 to TRBJ2-7, with 7 bases that match TRBD2. Trimming cost V 3 bases and J 4 bases; bases outside gene matches: 9. This CDR3 contains 14 residues. CDR1 and CDR2 from the germline V gene are DFQATT and SNEGSKA (reference sequence). CDR3 amino acids: CSASTSSGLYEQYV. CDR3 DNA: TGCAGTGCTAGCACATCTAGCGGCCTTTACGAGCAGTACGTC.

The rearrangement links TRBV6-6 to TRBJ1-5; D gene uncertain. This CDR3 is 14 amino acids long. The V gene's germline CDR1 is MNHNY and CDR2 SVGAGI (reference sequence). Trimming took off 0 bases at V and 5 bases at J, with 8 bases between the two ends. CDR3 residues: CASSYSSSDQPQHF. DNA of the CDR3: TGTGCCAGCAGTTACTCGAGTTCTGATCAGCCCCAGCATTTT.

This clonotype was recorded a few times. The rearrangement links TRBV5-6 to TRBJ2-7; TRBD2 agrees at 11 bases. With V trimmed by 4 bases and J by 3 bases, 6 bases remained unmatched. Germline-derived CDR1 and CDR2 are SGHDT and YYEEEE. The CDR3 consists of 15 residues. In nucleotides, the CDR3 is TGTGCCAGCAGCATGCTAGCGGGGGGCTTCTACGAGCAGTACTTC. It translates to CASSMLAGGFYEQYF.

The V and J genes are TRBV7-8 and TRBJ2-2; D unclear. CDR3 length: 13 amino acids. Germline V lookup: CDR1 SGHVS, CDR2 FQNEAQ. Trimming took off 3 bases at V and 6 bases at J, with 8 bases between the two ends. The CDR3 DNA is TGTGCCAGCAGCTTTCGTCTCTCCGGGGAGCTGTTTTTT. It codes for CASSFRLSGELFF. Looking up the rest from reference TRBV7-8 and TRBJ2-2 gives the full variable domain: GAGVSQSPRYKVAKRGQDVALRCDPISGHVSLFWYQQALGQGPEFLTYFQNEAQLDKSGLPSDRFFAERPEGSVSTLKIQRTQQEDSAVYLCASSFRLSGELFFGEGSRLTVL.